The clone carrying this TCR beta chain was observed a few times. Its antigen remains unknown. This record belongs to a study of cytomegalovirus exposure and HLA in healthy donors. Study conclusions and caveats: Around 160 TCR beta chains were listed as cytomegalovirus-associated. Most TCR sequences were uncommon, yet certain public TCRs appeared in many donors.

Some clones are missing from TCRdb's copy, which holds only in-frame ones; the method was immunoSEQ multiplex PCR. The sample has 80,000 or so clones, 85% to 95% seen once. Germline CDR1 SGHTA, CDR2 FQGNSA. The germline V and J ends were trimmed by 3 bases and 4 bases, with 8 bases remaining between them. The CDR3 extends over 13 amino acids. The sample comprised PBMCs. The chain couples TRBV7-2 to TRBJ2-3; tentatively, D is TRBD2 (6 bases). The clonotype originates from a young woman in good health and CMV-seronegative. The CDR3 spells CASSFRLADTQYF. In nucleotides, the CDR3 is TGTGCCAGCAGCTTTCGACTAGCAGATACGCAGTATTTT.